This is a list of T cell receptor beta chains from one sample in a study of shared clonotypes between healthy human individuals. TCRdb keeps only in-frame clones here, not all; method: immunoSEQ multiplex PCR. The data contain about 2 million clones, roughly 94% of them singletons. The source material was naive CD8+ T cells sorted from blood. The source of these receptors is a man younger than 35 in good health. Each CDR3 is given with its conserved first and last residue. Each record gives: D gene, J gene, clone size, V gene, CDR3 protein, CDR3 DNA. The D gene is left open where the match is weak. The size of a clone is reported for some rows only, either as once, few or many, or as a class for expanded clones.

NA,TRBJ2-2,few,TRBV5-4,CASSFSGELFF,TGTGCCAGCAGCTTTTCCGGGGAGCTGTTTTTT
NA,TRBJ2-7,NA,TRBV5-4,CASSSPPNPTGTDF,TGTGCCAGCAGCTCCCCCCCGAACCCGACAGGTACGGACTTC
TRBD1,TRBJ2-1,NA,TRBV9,CASSDTGQIYNEQFF,TGTGCCAGCAGCGACACGGGACAGATTTACAATGAGCAGTTCTTC
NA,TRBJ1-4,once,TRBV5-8,CASSLAWGNEKLFF,TGTGCCAGCAGCTTGGCGTGGGGTAATGAAAAACTGTTTTTT
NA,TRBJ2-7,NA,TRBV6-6,CASSYGESYEQYF,TGTGCCAGCAGTTACGGGGAATCCTACGAGCAGTACTTC
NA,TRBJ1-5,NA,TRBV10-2,CASSTGGGQPQHF,TGCGCCAGCAGTACCGGGGGCGGTCAGCCCCAGCATTTT
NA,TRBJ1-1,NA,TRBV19,CASEDWGEAFF,TGTGCCAGTGAAGACTGGGGTGAAGCTTTCTTT
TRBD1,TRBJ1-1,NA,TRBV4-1,CASSFGQGIGKTEAFF,TGCGCCAGCAGTTTCGGACAGGGTATTGGAAAGACTGAAGCTTTCTTT
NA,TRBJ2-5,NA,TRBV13,CASSPHDSLQETQYF,TGTGCCAGCAGCCCTCACGACAGCCTACAAGAGACCCAGTACTTC
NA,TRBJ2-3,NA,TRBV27,CASSLNGGFSTDTQYF,TGTGCCAGCAGTTTGAACGGAGGCTTTAGCACAGATACGCAGTATTTT
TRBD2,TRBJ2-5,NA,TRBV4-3,CASSRLLAGQETQYF,TGCGCCAGCAGCCGGCTGCTAGCGGGGCAAGAGACCCAGTACTTC
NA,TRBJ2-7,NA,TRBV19,CASSPQGVYEQYF,TGTGCCAGTAGCCCACAGGGCGTCTACGAGCAGTACTTC
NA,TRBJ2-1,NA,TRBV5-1,CASSASRENNEQFF,TGCGCCAGCAGCGCCAGCCGGGAGAACAATGAGCAGTTCTTC
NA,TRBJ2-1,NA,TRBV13,CASSQPGARDEQFF,TGTGCCAGCAGCCAACCGGGGGCTCGGGATGAGCAGTTCTTC
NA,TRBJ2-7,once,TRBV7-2,CASSFDLGSYEQYF,TGTGCCAGCAGTTTTGATTTGGGTAGCTACGAGCAGTACTTC
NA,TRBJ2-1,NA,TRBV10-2,CASSPVYNEQFF,TGCGCCAGCAGCCCGGTATACAATGAGCAGTTCTTC
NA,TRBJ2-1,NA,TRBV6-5,CASSYLAGRNEQFF,TGTGCCAGCAGTTACTTGGCGGGGAGGAATGAGCAGTTCTTC
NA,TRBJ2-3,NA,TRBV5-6,CASSSGHSASTDTQYF,TGTGCCAGCAGCTCGGGACATTCAGCTAGCACAGATACGCAGTATTTT
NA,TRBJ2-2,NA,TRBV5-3,CARSPFGEPTGELFF,TGTGCCAGAAGCCCTTTTGGGGAGCCCACCGGGGAGCTGTTTTTT
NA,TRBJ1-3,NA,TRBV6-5,CASSSDRSSGNTIYF,TGTGCCAGCAGTTCCGACAGGAGCTCTGGAAACACCATATATTTT
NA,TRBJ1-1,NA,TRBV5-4,CASSLALPGENTEAFF,TGTGCCAGCAGCTTGGCCTTACCGGGGGAGAACACTGAAGCTTTCTTT
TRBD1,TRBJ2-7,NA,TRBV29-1,CSVEAGDSAYEQYF,TGCAGCGTTGAAGCTGGGGACAGTGCCTACGAGCAGTACTTC
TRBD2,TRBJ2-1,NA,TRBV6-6,CASSYSGLADYNEQFF,TGTGCCAGCAGTTACTCAGGGCTAGCGGATTACAATGAGCAGTTCTTC
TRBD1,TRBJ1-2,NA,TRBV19,CASSIVGQAGGYTF,TGTGCCAGTAGTATAGTGGGACAGGCCGGTGGCTACACCTTC
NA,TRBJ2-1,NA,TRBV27,CASSQSNTNEQFF,TGTGCCAGCAGTCAATCGAATACCAATGAGCAGTTCTTC
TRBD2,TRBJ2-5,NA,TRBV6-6,CASSSSGHSQETQYF,TGTGCCAGCAGTTCTAGCGGGCATTCCCAAGAGACCCAGTACTTC
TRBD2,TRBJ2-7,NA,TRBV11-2,CASSLGSGIAYEQYF,TGTGCCAGCAGCTTAGGGAGCGGGATTGCCTACGAGCAGTACTTC
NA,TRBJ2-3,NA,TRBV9,CASSDSGRAQYF,TGTGCCAGCAGCGACTCGGGGAGAGCGCAGTATTTT
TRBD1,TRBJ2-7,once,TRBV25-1,CASSDQATGTGTYEQYF,TGTGCCAGCAGTGACCAAGCCACCGGGACAGGGACCTACGAGCAGTACTTC
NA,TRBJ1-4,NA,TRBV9,CASSVGGGLSEKLFF,TGTGCCAGCAGCGTAGGGGGAGGGTTAAGTGAAAAACTGTTTTTT
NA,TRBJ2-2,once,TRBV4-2,CASSTSNTGELFF,TGTGCCAGCAGCACCTCGAACACCGGGGAGCTGTTTTTT
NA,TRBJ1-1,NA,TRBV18,CASSPFSGIGNTEAFF,TGTGCCAGCTCACCATTTTCAGGTATAGGGAACACTGAAGCTTTCTTT
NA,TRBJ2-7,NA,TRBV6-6,CASSSNTYEQYF,TGTGCCAGCAGTTCAAATACTTACGAGCAGTACTTC
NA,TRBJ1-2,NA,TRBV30,CAWTQTGEPPTF,TGTGCCTGGACGCAGACAGGAGAGCCCCCCACCTTC
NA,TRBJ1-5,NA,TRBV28,CASSGPGQLDSNQPQHF,TGTGCCAGCAGCGGCCCCGGACAGCTAGATAGCAATCAGCCCCAGCATTTT
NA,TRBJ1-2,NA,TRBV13,CASSLSPPGDVANYGYTF,TGTGCCAGCAGCTTATCTCCACCAGGAGACGTAGCTAACTATGGCTACACCTTC
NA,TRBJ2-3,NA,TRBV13,CASSFATDTQYF,TGTGCCAGCAGCTTTGCCACAGATACGCAGTATTTT
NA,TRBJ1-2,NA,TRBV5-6,CASSFQITNYGYTF,TGTGCCAGCAGCTTCCAAATTACTAACTATGGCTACACCTTC
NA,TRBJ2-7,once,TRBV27,CASSYSPTYEQYF,TGTGCCAGCAGTTACTCCCCGACCTACGAGCAGTACTTC
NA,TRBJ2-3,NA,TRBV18,CASSPVGGLSTDTQYF,TGTGCCAGCTCACCGGTGGGGGGGCTAAGCACAGATACGCAGTATTTT